This entry lists 4 T cell receptor beta chains sequenced from one sample in a study of vaccination effects on CD4 cells after COVID-19. Using immunoSEQ multiplex PCR, the repertoire was profiled, and TCRdb retains in-frame clones only, with some absent. The data contain just over 30,000 clones, about 66% of them seen just once; the ten biggest clones take up around 27%. In the ViraFEST assay, antigen-specific CD4+ clonotypes were identified by expansion after peptide-pool stimulation. Culture proceeded for 10 days, and CD4+ T cells were then isolated. For these receptors, no antigen is known. This specimen was CD4+ T cells from PBMCs cultured with HCoV-229E spike peptides, taken before COVID-19 vaccination. The receptors were gathered from a human donor who received a COVID-19 vaccine.

V and J are TRBV4-2 and TRBJ1-5; a possible D gene is TRBD1 (5 bases). CDR3 length: 16 amino acids. Trimming stripped 0 bases from V and 6 bases from J, with 15 bases between. The germline CDR1 and CDR2 sequences are LGHNA and YNFKEQ. The CDR3 here is CASSQDLKQVGQPQHF. CDR3 DNA: TGTGCCAGCAGCCAAGATTTAAAACAGGTGGGTCAGCCCCAGCATTTT.

This sequence joins TRBV28 and TRBJ2-7; D possibly uses TRBD1 or TRBD2 (5 bases each). V gave up 3 bases and J gave up 0 bases, with 12 bases separating them. The germline V gene has CDR1 MDHEN and CDR2 SYDVKM. The CDR3 length is 15 residues. The CDR3 region is CASSFVWGRSYEQYF. In nucleotides, the CDR3 is TGTGCCAGCAGTTTTGTATGGGGACGCTCCTACGAGCAGTACTTC.

The chain is built from TRBV5-1 and TRBJ2-5, with D hard to call. CDR1 and CDR2 from the germline V gene are SGHRS and YFSETQ. CDR3 length: 12 amino acids. The V and J ends lost 2 bases and 5 bases respectively, with 7 bases between them. CDR3 protein: CASSFAEETQYF. CDR3 sequence (DNA): TGCGCCAGCAGCTTCGCTGAGGAGACCCAGTACTTC.

The CDR3 spells CASSARNTGELFF. CDR3 bases: TGTGCCAGCAGCGCGAGGAACACCGGGGAGCTGTTTTTT. The V call is TRBV9, the J call TRBJ2-2; D gene uncertain. Germline V gives CDR1 SGDLS, CDR2 YYNGEE. Between the trimmed V and J ends, which lost 3 bases and 1 base, there was a span of 4 bases. The CDR3 length is 13 residues.